These 24 T cell receptor beta chains were all obtained from the same sample, sequenced in a study of blood T cell repertoires in COVID-19. Here immunoSEQ multiplex PCR was the method, and the copy in TCRdb shows in-frame clones only, minus some. The repertoire holds some 300,000 clones, 75% to 90% seen once, with approximately 2% in the top ten. The sample consisted of peripheral blood. Receptors originate from a young man with active or convalescent COVID-19.

This chain connects TRBV6-2 or TRBV6-3 to TRBJ2-2; 8 nucleotides align to TRBD1. This CDR3 has 16 residues. V lost 1 base, J lost 3 bases, and 4 bases stayed unmatched. In germline, CDR1 is MNHEY, CDR2 SVGEGT. CDR3 in DNA: TGTGCCAGCAGTTACTACGACAGGGGTTACACCGGGGAGCTGTTTTTT. Amino acid sequence: CASSYYDRGYTGELFF.

The chain couples TRBV4-2 to TRBJ2-3; the D is unclear. Between the trimmed V and J ends, which lost 0 bases and 3 bases, there was a span of 13 bases. Germline CDR1 is LGHNA and CDR2 is YNFKEQ. The CDR3 contains 16 residues. This CDR3 reads CASSQDSLGNTDTQYF. The CDR3 DNA is TGTGCCAGCAGCCAAGATTCCCTAGGAAATACAGATACGCAGTATTTT.

The chain's CDR3 is CASSQDSGDSPLHF. Here the CDR3 DNA reads TGCGCCAGCAGCCAAGATAGTGGAGATTCACCCCTCCACTTT. The chain is built from TRBV4-1 and TRBJ1-6; D gene unclear. V lost 0 bases, J lost 8 bases, and 8 bases lay in between. CDR3 length equals 14 residues. Germline lookup yields CDR1 MGHRA and CDR2 YSYEKL.

The chain couples TRBV7-9 to TRBJ1-2, with 10 bases that match TRBD1. This CDR3 is built from 14 residues. The germline V gene has CDR1 SEHNR and CDR2 FQNEAQ (reference sequence). The V segment lost 5 bases and the J segment 8 bases; nucleotides outside the gene matches: 8. Written as DNA, the CDR3 is TGTGCCAGCAGCAAACCTCGGGACAGGGGAGGCTACACCTTC. Protein product: CASSKPRDRGGYTF.

This chain connects TRBV4-1 to TRBJ1-3; D is uncertain. Germline V gene lookup returns CDR1 MGHRA and CDR2 YSYEKL. Trimming took off 4 bases at V and 0 bases at J, with 7 bases between the two ends. The CDR3 covers 14 residues. The CDR3 loop reads CASSRDNSGNTIYF. Here the CDR3 DNA reads TGCGCCAGCAGCCGTGACAACTCTGGAAACACCATATATTTT.

The V gene is TRBV27, the J gene TRBJ2-5; 8 bases agree with TRBD2. V shed 6 bases, J shed 2 bases, and the junction held 8 bases outside the gene matches. The CDR3 covers 15 residues. Germline loops: CDR1 MNHEY, CDR2 SMNVEV (reference sequence). CDR3 loop: CASSRGGHPQETQYF. CDR3 DNA: TGTGCCAGCAGCCGGGGGGGACACCCACAAGAGACCCAGTACTTC.

The chain recombines TRBV5-1 with TRBJ2-3; 9 bases agree with TRBD1. Germline assignment: CDR1 SGHRS and CDR2 YFSETQ. The CDR3 is 15 amino acids. V was pared by 0 bases and J by 4 bases, with 3 bases of the junction left unmatched. The CDR3: CASSLEGQGSDTQYF. In nucleotides, the CDR3 is TGCGCCAGCAGCTTGGAAGGACAGGGGTCAGATACGCAGTATTTT.

The CDR3 nucleotides are TGTGCCAGCAAGGGAGCAGGCCGGCGGGATCAGCCCCAGCATTTT. Its protein product is CASKGAGRRDQPQHF. The chain employs TRBV2 and TRBJ1-5, with no clear D. Germline CDR1 SNHLY, CDR2 FYNNEI. The CDR3 is 15 amino acids. Trimming pared 7 bases from V and 5 bases from J, leaving 18 bases between.

The J gene is TRBJ2-5, the V gene TRBV5-1, with 12 bases lining up with TRBD2. This CDR3 region has 15 residues. J lost 5 bases, V lost 4 bases, and 6 bases had no gene match. CDR1 SGHRS and CDR2 YFSETQ come from the germline V gene. This CDR3 is CASSLAGGSEETQYF. The CDR3 DNA reads as TGCGCCAGCAGCCTAGCGGGAGGGTCAGAGGAGACCCAGTACTTC.

Only one count was recorded for this clone. The J gene is TRBJ2-1, the V gene TRBV28, with 9 bases that match TRBD2. The J segment lost 8 bases and the V segment lost 6 bases, leaving 2 bases of the junction unmatched. The CDR3 extends over 12 amino acids. Germline loops: CDR1 MDHEN, CDR2 SYDVKM. The DNA of the CDR3 is TGTGCCAGCAGACTAGCGGGCGATGAGCAGTTCTTC. Its translation: CASRLAGDEQFF.

The chain uses TRBV5-4 and TRBJ1-4, with 8 bases lining up with TRBD1. Germline lookup yields CDR1 SGHNT and CDR2 YYREEE (reference sequence). This CDR3 is built from 15 residues. After removal of 4 bases from V and 8 bases from J, the junction contained 10 bases not matched to a gene. CDR3: CASSRDRTETEKLFF. CDR3 DNA sequence: TGTGCCAGCAGCAGGGACAGGACGGAAACGGAAAAACTGTTTTTT. The full variable domain, with the rest looked up from reference TRBV5-4 and TRBJ1-4, is ETGVTQSPTHLIKTRGQQVTLRCSSQSGHNTVSWYQQALGQGPQFIFQYYREEENGRGNFPPRFSGLQFPNYSSELNVNALELDDSALYLCASSRDRTETEKLFFGSGTQLSVL.

This chain uses TRBV6-2 or TRBV6-3 with TRBJ2-3; D remains ambiguous. Germline V gene data show CDR1 as MNHEY and CDR2 as SVGEGT. This CDR3 has 15 amino acids. V was trimmed by 2 bases and J by 0 bases, leaving 9 bases between them. The CDR3 region is CASSYGHFSTDTQYF. DNA of the CDR3: TGTGCCAGCAGTTACGGGCACTTTAGCACAGATACGCAGTATTTT.

The rearrangement links TRBV28 to TRBJ1-4; no firm D call. Germline CDR1 reads MDHEN; CDR2 reads SYDVKM. Trimming stripped 5 bases from V and 13 bases from J, with 26 bases between. CDR3 length equals 16 residues. CDR3 nucleotides: TGTGCCAGCAGTCTAAGAAAACTCCCTGGTGAGACACCACTGTTTTTT. Its protein product is CASSLRKLPGETPLFF.

The gene calls are TRBV19 and TRBJ2-3, with TRBD2 matching over 10 bases. The CDR3 spans 17 residues. Trimming at V came to 8 bases and at J to 0 bases, leaving 11 bases not matched to a gene. Germline-derived CDR1 and CDR2 are LNHDA and SQIVND (reference sequence). CDR3 nucleotide sequence: TGTGCCAGTTCCGCTCTCCTAGCGGGGGAAAGCACAGATACGCAGTATTTT. Its translation is CASSALLAGESTDTQYF.

The chain has TRBV4-1 and TRBJ1-2; 7 bases align to TRBD1. CDR3 size: 16 residues. From germline, CDR1 is MGHRA and CDR2 YSYEKL. The V gene end was trimmed by 0 bases and the J gene end by 5 bases; junction bases not matched to a gene: 9. The CDR3 DNA sequence: TGCGCCAGCAGCCAAGAGGGTAGTGGGGACAGATATGGCTACACCTTC. Protein product: CASSQEGSGDRYGYTF.

The chain uses TRBV10-3 and TRBJ2-3; a possible D gene is TRBD1 (7 bases). This CDR3 has 16 amino acids. The V and J ends lost 0 bases and 2 bases respectively, with 12 bases between them. CDR1 is ENHRY and CDR2 is SYGVKD in the germline V gene. In DNA form, the CDR3 reads TGTGCCATCAGTGAGTCTGGAGGGGGCAACACAGATACGCAGTATTTT. It specifies CAISESGGGNTDTQYF.

The chain joins TRBV6-5 to TRBJ1-1; tentative D call: TRBD1 (5 bases). Germline-derived CDR1 and CDR2 are MNHEY and SVGAGI. V lost 6 bases to trimming and J lost 8 bases, with 16 bases between them. The CDR3 has 13 amino acids. This CDR3 is CASRKTVPAEAFF. The DNA for the CDR3 is TGTGCCAGCAGGAAGACAGTTCCCGCCGAAGCTTTCTTT.

The V gene is TRBV6-6, the J gene TRBJ1-5, with D perhaps matching TRBD1 (5 bases). V was pared by 0 bases and J by 4 bases, with 10 bases between. CDR1 is MNHNY, CDR2 SVGAGI, per germline (reference sequence). This CDR3 has 15 residues. As DNA, the CDR3 is TGTGCCAGCAGTTACTCGTCGACAGAGAATCAGCCCCAGCATTTT. Encoded protein: CASSYSSTENQPQHF.

The chain carries TRBV10-3 and TRBJ1-2, with 8 bases matching TRBD1. This CDR3 has 15 residues. The ends lost 3 bases at V and 3 bases at J; junction bases unmatched: 6. Germline-derived CDR1 and CDR2 are ENHRY and SYGVKD. CDR3 in amino acids: CAISDVTGEDYGYTF. For the CDR3, the DNA is TGTGCCATCAGTGATGTGACAGGGGAGGACTATGGCTACACCTTC.

The chain employs TRBV27 and TRBJ2-3; possibly TRBD2 for D (5 bases). CDR1 and CDR2 from the germline V gene are MNHEY and SMNVEV (reference sequence). The CDR3 sequence is 12 residues long. Trimming shortened V by 5 bases and J by 7 bases, and 10 bases separated the two germline ends. This CDR3 reads CASSKTGNTQYF. DNA for the CDR3: TGTGCCAGCAGTAAAACCGGGAATACGCAGTATTTT.

The rearrangement joins TRBV9 to TRBJ1-2; TRBD1 matches at 8 bases. The germline gives CDR1 SGDLS, CDR2 YYNGEE. This CDR3 is built from 15 residues. After removal of 0 bases from V and 1 base from J, the junction contained 2 bases not matched to a gene. CDR3 sequence (DNA): TGTGCCAGCAGCGTAGCTGGGACAGGTAACTATGGCTACACCTTC. Encoded protein: CASSVAGTGNYGYTF.

The chain links TRBV9 to TRBJ2-2, with TRBD2 identical over 7 bases. The CDR3 has 15 residues. Trimming removed 3 bases from V and 4 bases from J; junction bases left unmatched: 6. CDR1 is SGDLS and CDR2 is YYNGEE in the germline V gene. The CDR3 DNA reads TGTGCCAGCAGCGCGGGACTAAGGGGCACCGGGGAGCTGTTTTTT. It codes for CASSAGLRGTGELFF.

The chain couples TRBV4-1 to TRBJ1-1; possible D gene TRBD1, 5 bases. The length of the CDR3 is 14 residues. CDR1 is MGHRA, CDR2 YSYEKL, per germline. V lost 3 bases, J lost 4 bases, and 12 bases lay in between. The CDR3 DNA follows: TGCGCCAGCAGCCAGGGGCCTAGTGGCACTGAAGCTTTCTTT. Residues: CASSQGPSGTEAFF.

The CDR3 here is CASTLSRDSETPDTQYF. CDR3 DNA: TGCGCCAGCACCCTTAGCCGGGACTCCGAAACCCCAGATACGCAGTATTTT. V is TRBV5-1 and J is TRBJ2-3; D may be TRBD2 (6 bases). The CDR3 runs to 17 residues. The ends were cut back, 6 bases at V and 4 bases at J, with 24 bases in the middle. Germline V CDR1 and CDR2: SGHRS, YFSETQ.